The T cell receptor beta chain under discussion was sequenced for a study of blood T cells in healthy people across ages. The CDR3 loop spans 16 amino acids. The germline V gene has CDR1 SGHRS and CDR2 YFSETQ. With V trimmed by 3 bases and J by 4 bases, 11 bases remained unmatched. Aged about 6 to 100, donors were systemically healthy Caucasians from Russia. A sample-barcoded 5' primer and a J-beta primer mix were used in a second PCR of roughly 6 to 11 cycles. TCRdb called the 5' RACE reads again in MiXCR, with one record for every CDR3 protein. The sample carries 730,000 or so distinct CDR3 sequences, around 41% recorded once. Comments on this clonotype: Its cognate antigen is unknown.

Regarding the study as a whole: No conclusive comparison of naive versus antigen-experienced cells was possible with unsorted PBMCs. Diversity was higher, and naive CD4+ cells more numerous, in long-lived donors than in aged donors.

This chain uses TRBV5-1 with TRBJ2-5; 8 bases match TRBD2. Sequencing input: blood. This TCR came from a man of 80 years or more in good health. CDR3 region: CASSSGLSGRAETQYF. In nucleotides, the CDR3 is TGCGCCAGCAGCTCGGGTTTGAGCGGGAGAGCAGAGACCCAGTACTTC.